This section outlines one T cell receptor beta chain sequence together with its context. Its antigen is not known. The CDR3 loop spans 16 amino acids. The sample comes from a study of monozygotic twins with inflammatory bowel disease. Addition of UMIs with a 6-nucleotide sample barcode was achieved by template switching. TCRdb processed the 5' RACE reads again and assigns one entry to each CDR3 protein, with no DNA. The sample table sets out some 400,000 distinct CDR3 sequences. Overall study findings and caveats: IBD patients shared fewer clonotypes with other individuals than healthy twins, especially patients with disease activity signs. Inverse Simpson values showed less TCRbeta diversity in IBD patients than in their healthy co-twins.

The receptor's source is a human donor with ulcerative colitis or Crohn's disease, or a healthy co-twin of an affected twin (not recorded which). Sequencing used blood. The chain recombines TRBV12-3 or TRBV12-4 with TRBJ2-7. This chain's CDR3 is CASSLVGTGRPYEQYF.